Listed below are T cell receptor beta chains from one sample, sequenced in a study of blood T cell repertoires in COVID-19. Data came from immunoSEQ multiplex PCR; TCRdb stores just in-frame clones and leaves some out. This sample yields around 100,000 clones, of which approximately 84% are seen a single time; roughly 29% belongs to the top ten. The sequenced sample was peripheral blood. The source is a man in his fifties or sixties with acute or convalescent COVID-19. Each CDR3 is given with its conserved first and last residue. The D gene is left open where the match is weak. A clone size is listed for some rows: how often the clone was seen (once, few, many), or a class if it is expanded.

>TRBV29-1|NA|NA|TRBJ2-7
TGCAGCGTTGATATCCCGGGGTCCTACGAGCAGTACTTC
CSVDIPGSYEQYF
>TRBV2|NA|NA|TRBJ2-3
TGTGCCAGCAGTGAAGCACCGGGATTCACAGATACGCAGTATTTT
CASSEAPGFTDTQYF
>TRBV6-1|NA|NA|TRBJ2-5
TGTGCCAGCAGTGAATTTGGACTCGGTGAGACCCAGTACTTC
CASSEFGLGETQYF
>TRBV27|NA|TRBD1|TRBJ1-6
TGTGCCAGCAGTTTAGACAGGGGTTATTCACCCCTCCACTTT
CASSLDRGYSPLHF
>TRBV7-9|once|NA|TRBJ1-5
TGTGCCAGCAGCTTAGGGGGGAGGCAGCCCCAGCATTTT
CASSLGGRQPQHF
>TRBV2|NA|NA|TRBJ1-5
TGTGCCGGGGGGGGACAACGCTCCCAGCCCCAGCATTTT
CAGGGQRSQPQHF
>TRBV19|NA|TRBD1|TRBJ1-1
TGTGCCAGTAGTATTAAAGGGGGCGCGGAAGCTTTCTTT
CASSIKGGAEAFF
>TRBV7-9|NA|NA|TRBJ2-1
TGTGCCAGCAGCTTATCGGGTGGCCCTTCCTACAATGAGCAGTTCTTC
CASSLSGGPSYNEQFF
>TRBV11-2|NA|TRBD1|TRBJ1-1
TGTGCCAGCAGCCCCAGGGGGAACGCTGAAGCTTTCTTT
CASSPRGNAEAFF
>TRBV5-4|NA|NA|TRBJ2-3
TGTGCCAGCAGCCCAAAGACAACTAGCACAGATACGCAGTATTTT
CASSPKTTSTDTQYF
>TRBV19|NA|NA|TRBJ1-2
TGTGCCAGTAGTATGAACAGGGAACAACGCGGCTACACCTTC
CASSMNREQRGYTF
>TRBV5-1|NA|NA|TRBJ1-4
TGCGCCAGCAGTACGCAGGGTAATGAAAAACTGTTTTTT
CASSTQGNEKLFF
>TRBV25-1|few|TRBD1|TRBJ1-3
TGTGCCAGCAGTGAACGGGACAGGGGTGCCTCTGGAAACACCATATATTTT
CASSERDRGASGNTIYF
>TRBV11-2|NA|TRBD2|TRBJ2-4
TGTGCCAGCAGCTTAGCGGTAGCGGGAGTACCCAAAAACATTCAGTACTTC
CASSLAVAGVPKNIQYF
>TRBV24-1|NA|NA|TRBJ1-5
TGTGCCACCAGTGGCGGTGACGGGCCCCAGCATTTT
CATSGGDGPQHF
>TRBV30|NA|NA|TRBJ2-2
TGTGGCACTAGTTGGGTAACCGGGGAGCTGTTTTTT
CGTSWVTGELFF
>TRBV2|NA|NA|TRBJ2-1
TGTGCCTCCCAGGCCGGCGTGCAGTTCTTC
CASQAGVQFF
>TRBV18|NA|TRBD1|TRBJ1-4
TGTGCCAGCTCACCAGACAGGGGAGGAACTAATGAAAAACTGTTTTTT
CASSPDRGGTNEKLFF
>TRBV6-5|NA|NA|TRBJ1-4
TGTGCCAGCAGTTACTCGAGTATGCAGGCAAATGAAAAACTGTTTTTT
CASSYSSMQANEKLFF
>TRBV4-1|NA|NA|TRBJ1-5
TGCGCCAGCAGCCAAGATCGGCAGGGGCTTGACAATCAGCCCCAGCATTTT
CASSQDRQGLDNQPQHF
>TRBV12-3/TRBV12-4|many|NA|TRBJ2-1
TGTGCCAGCAGTTTAGGGTTAGCAGTGGAGCAGTTCTTC
CASSLGLAVEQFF
>TRBV18|NA|NA|TRBJ1-1
TGTGCCAGCTCACCGGATCCGGGGGGCACTGAAGCTTTCTTT
CASSPDPGGTEAFF
>TRBV18|NA|NA|TRBJ2-2
TGTGCCAGCTCAGTACAGGAGACCGGGGAGCTGTTTTTT
CASSVQETGELFF
>TRBV7-2|NA|NA|TRBJ2-1
TGTGCCAGCAGCTTAACACTAGATTCCTACAATGAGCAGTTCTTC
CASSLTLDSYNEQFF
>TRBV3-1/TRBV3-2|NA|TRBD1|TRBJ2-5
TGTGCCAGCAGCCAATTTTACAGGGGTGAGGAGACCCAGTACTTC
CASSQFYRGEETQYF
>TRBV19|NA|TRBD2|TRBJ2-1
TGTGCCAGTAGTATTCTTCCCCCTAGCGGAAATGAGCAGTTCTTC
CASSILPPSGNEQFF
>TRBV5-4|few|NA|TRBJ1-4
TGTGCCAGCAGCTTGGCCGGGAGGTTGCCCGGTGAAAAACTGTTTTTT
CASSLAGRLPGEKLFF
>TRBV6-4|NA|NA|TRBJ2-2
TGTGCCAGCAGTGACAGGAGGGGGAACACCGGGGAGCTGTTTTTT
CASSDRRGNTGELFF
>TRBV6-5|few|NA|TRBJ2-3
TGTGCCAGCGAGGCGGGAACAGATACGCAGTATTTT
CASEAGTDTQYF
>TRBV6-5|few|TRBD2|TRBJ2-1
TGTGCCAGCATGCCGGGACTACTAAACAATGAGCAGTTCTTC
CASMPGLLNNEQFF
>TRBV27|NA|NA|TRBJ1-5
TGTGCCAGCAGTTTAGCTCCTCGAGGAAATCAGCCCCAGCATTTT
CASSLAPRGNQPQHF
>TRBV30|NA|TRBD1|TRBJ1-5
TGTGCCTGGAGTGTATGGGACAGGGGAGGCAATCAGCCCCAGCATTTT
CAWSVWDRGGNQPQHF
>TRBV7-6|once|NA|TRBJ1-5
TGTGCCAGCAGCTTAGTTTCGGGTCAGCCCCAGCATTTT
CASSLVSGQPQHF
>TRBV4-3|NA|TRBD2|TRBJ2-1
TGCGCCAGCAGCCAAGGTGAGGGACTAGGCCACAATGAGCAGTTCTTC
CASSQGEGLGHNEQFF
>TRBV2|NA|NA|TRBJ2-7
TGTGCCAGCAGTGAATCCAGGACTATAACCTACGAGCAGTACTTC
CASSESRTITYEQYF
>TRBV5-1|NA|TRBD1|TRBJ2-7
TGCGCCAGCAGCTTAGGACAGGGGCTGTACGAGCAGTACTTC
CASSLGQGLYEQYF
>TRBV5-4|NA|NA|TRBJ2-3
TGTGCCAGCAGCTTGGGGGGCGGCACAGATACGCAGTATTTT
CASSLGGGTDTQYF